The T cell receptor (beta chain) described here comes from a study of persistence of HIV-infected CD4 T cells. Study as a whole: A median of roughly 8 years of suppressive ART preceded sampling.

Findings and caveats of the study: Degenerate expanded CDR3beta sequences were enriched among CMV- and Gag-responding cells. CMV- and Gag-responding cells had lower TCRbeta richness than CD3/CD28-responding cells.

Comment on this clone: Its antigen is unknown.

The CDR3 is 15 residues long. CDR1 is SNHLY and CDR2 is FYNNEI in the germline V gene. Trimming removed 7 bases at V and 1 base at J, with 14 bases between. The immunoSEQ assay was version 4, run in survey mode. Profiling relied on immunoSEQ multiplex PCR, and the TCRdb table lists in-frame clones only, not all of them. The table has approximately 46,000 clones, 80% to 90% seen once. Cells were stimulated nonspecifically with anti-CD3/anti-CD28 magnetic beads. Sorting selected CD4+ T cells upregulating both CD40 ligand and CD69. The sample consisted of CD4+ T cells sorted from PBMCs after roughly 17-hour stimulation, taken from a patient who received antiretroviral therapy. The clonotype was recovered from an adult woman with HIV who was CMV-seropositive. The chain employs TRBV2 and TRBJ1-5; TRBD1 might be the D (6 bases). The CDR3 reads CASTEGGLSNQPQHF. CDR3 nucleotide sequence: TGTGCCAGCACGGAGGGGGGGCTCAGCAATCAGCCCCAGCATTTT. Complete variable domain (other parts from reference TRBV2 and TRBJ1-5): EPEVTQTPSHQVTQMGQEVILRCVPISNHLYFYWYRQILGQKVEFLVSFYNNEISEKSEIFDDQFSVERPDGSNFTLKIRSTKLEDSAMYFCASTEGGLSNQPQHFGDGTRLSIL.